The clone carrying this TCR beta chain was picked up many times. The antigen remains undetermined. TCRdb analysed the 5' RACE reads with MiXCR anew, one entry per CDR3 protein. The sample contains over 75,000 distinct CDR3 sequences, about 9.1% of which appear only once. CDR1 and CDR2 (germline): MNHEY, SVGAGI. This CDR3 comprises 15 residues. V gave up 4 bases and J gave up 2 bases, with 15 bases separating them. The record originates from a study of CD8 T cells in ankylosing spondylitis. Study observations and caveats: Within matched ankylosing spondylitis synovial fluid, disease-linked clones were reportedly significantly enriched. A subset of motif variants has previously been described in the synovial fluid and blood of reactive arthritis.

This receptor was obtained from a male donor with ankylosing spondylitis or in good health (not recorded which). What was sequenced was blood, either unsorted or a sorted T cell fraction (not recorded which). The V call is TRBV6-5, the J call TRBJ2-7, with D maybe TRBD2 (5 bases). CDR3 in amino acids: CASSSPRRAPYEQYF. CDR3 DNA sequence: TGTGCCAGCAGTTCACCCCGGCGGGCCCCCTACGAGCAGTACTTC.